This is a list of T cell receptor beta chains from one sample in a study of cytomegalovirus exposure and HLA in healthy donors. The method was immunoSEQ multiplex PCR; TCRdb's version includes in-frame clones alone and lacks a portion of them. The table lists tens of thousands of clones, about three fifths of them singletons. The sample comprised PBMCs. All receptors derive from a man aged 50 to 60 in good health and CMV-seropositive. Each CDR3 is given with its conserved first and last residue. The D gene is left open where the match is weak. Size is omitted from some rows. Given values are once, few, many or a class for expanded clones.

j_call	clone_size	d_call	v_call	cdr3_aa	cdr3_nt
TRBJ1-1	once	NA	TRBV6-5	CASKSVNTEAFF	TGTGCCAGCAAATCTGTGAACACTGAAGCTTTCTTT
TRBJ2-5	NA	NA	TRBV27	CASSPNGGKTQYF	TGTGCCAGCAGTCCCAATGGGGGGAAGACCCAGTACTTC
TRBJ2-1	once	NA	TRBV9	CASSTPERSNEQFF	TGTGCCAGCAGCACCCCTGAGCGTTCAAATGAGCAGTTCTTC
TRBJ2-7	NA	TRBD1	TRBV4-1	CASSRFLGTGGEQYF	TGCGCCAGCAGCCGATTCCTCGGGACAGGGGGCGAGCAGTACTTC
TRBJ1-1	NA	TRBD1	TRBV7-9	CASSRTGIEAFF	TGTGCCAGCAGCCGGACAGGGATTGAAGCTTTCTTT
TRBJ1-1	once	TRBD1	TRBV13	CASSFDRGTEAFF	TGTGCCAGCAGCTTCGACAGGGGCACTGAAGCTTTCTTT
TRBJ2-3	few	NA	TRBV5-1	CASSLGNVAPTDTQYF	TGCGCCAGCAGCTTGGGAAATGTGGCACCCACAGATACGCAGTATTTT
TRBJ2-1	NA	TRBD2	TRBV29-1	CSVEDPRDRGGSYNEQFF	TGCAGCGTTGAAGATCCCCGAGACCGCGGGGGCTCCTACAATGAGCAGTTCTTC
TRBJ2-7	NA	NA	TRBV27	CASSSLASPYEQYF	TGTGCCAGCAGTAGTCTAGCGAGTCCCTACGAGCAGTACTTC
TRBJ2-7	NA	NA	TRBV5-1	CASSPSGDYEQYF	TGCGCCAGCAGTCCGTCAGGCGACTACGAGCAGTACTTC
TRBJ2-3	NA	TRBD1	TRBV29-1	CSVGTATSTDTQYF	TGCAGCGTCGGGACAGCGACTAGCACAGATACGCAGTATTTT
TRBJ2-7	NA	TRBD1	TRBV13	CASSLNRGSSYEQYF	TGTGCCAGCAGCTTAAACAGGGGAAGCTCCTACGAGCAGTACTTC
TRBJ2-7	NA	TRBD1	TRBV4-2	CASSLTGTGNYEQYF	TGTGCCAGCTCTCTGACCGGGACAGGGAACTACGAGCAGTACTTC
TRBJ2-3	NA	NA	TRBV27	CASREITGTDTQYF	TGTGCCAGCAGAGAGATAACCGGGACAGATACGCAGTATTTT
TRBJ2-7	NA	NA	TRBV10-3	CAISPGQALQYF	TGTGCCATCAGCCCGGGACAAGCTTTACAGTACTTC